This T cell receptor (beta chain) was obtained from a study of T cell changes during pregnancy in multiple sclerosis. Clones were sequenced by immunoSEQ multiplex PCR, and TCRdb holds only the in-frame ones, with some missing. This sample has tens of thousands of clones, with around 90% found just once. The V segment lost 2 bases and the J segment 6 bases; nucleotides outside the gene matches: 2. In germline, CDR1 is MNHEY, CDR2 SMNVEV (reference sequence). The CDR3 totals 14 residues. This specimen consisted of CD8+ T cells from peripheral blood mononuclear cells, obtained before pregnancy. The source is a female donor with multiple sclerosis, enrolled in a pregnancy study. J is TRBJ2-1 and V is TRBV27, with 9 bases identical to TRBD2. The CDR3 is CASSLPGLANEQFF. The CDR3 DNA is TGTGCCAGCAGTTTACCGGGACTAGCCAATGAGCAGTTCTTC.